These 27 T cell receptor beta chains were sequenced from one sample in a study of blood T cell repertoires in COVID-19. The repertoire was sequenced with immunoSEQ multiplex PCR; TCRdb's copy has only in-frame clones and lacks some. The sample carries about 220,000 clones, more than 65% recorded once. Sequenced input: peripheral blood. The receptor set was obtained from an elderly woman with acute or convalescent COVID-19.

The rearrangement uses TRBV5-1 and TRBJ1-4; 11 nucleotides match TRBD1. The germline V gene encodes CDR1 SGHRS and CDR2 YFSETQ. The V gene end was trimmed by 4 bases and the J gene end by 3 bases; junction bases not matched to a gene: 5. The CDR3 totals 16 residues. The CDR3 loop reads CASSTGTGGANEKLFF. The DNA of the CDR3 is TGCGCCAGCAGCACCGGGACAGGGGGAGCTAATGAAAAACTGTTTTTT.

This chain links TRBV5-4 with TRBJ1-2; TRBD1 matches 9 bases. This CDR3 has 14 residues. Germline trimming cut 0 bases from V and 8 bases from J; bases unmatched to any gene: 5. The germline CDR1 and CDR2 sequences are SGHNT and YYREEE (reference sequence). In nucleotides, the CDR3 is TGTGCCAGCAGCTTGGTACAGGGGGCAAGGGGCTACACCTTC. It codes for CASSLVQGARGYTF.

This chain uses TRBV5-1 with TRBJ2-3, with 11 bases aligning to TRBD2. The CDR3 is 17 residues long. In germline, CDR1 is SGHRS, CDR2 YFSETQ. J gave up 0 bases and V 5 bases, and 8 bases lay outside the gene matches. The CDR3 DNA follows: TGCGCCAGCAGTGGGCTAGCGGGGGGCCCTAGCACAGATACGCAGTATTTT. It translates to CASSGLAGGPSTDTQYF.

This clone was observed a single time. The chain couples TRBV6-6 to TRBJ2-1; a possible D gene is TRBD1 (5 bases). Trimming stripped 4 bases from V and 2 bases from J, with 9 bases between. This CDR3 has 14 residues. CDR1 and CDR2 from the germline V gene are MNHNY and SVGAGI (reference sequence). The CDR3 region is CASSFQDTYNEQFF. The DNA for the CDR3 is TGTGCCAGCAGTTTCCAGGACACCTACAATGAGCAGTTCTTC.

This chain uses TRBV19 with TRBJ2-1, with a possible D match to TRBD2 (5 bases). Trimming removed 2 bases at V and 4 bases at J, with 18 bases between. CDR1 is LNHDA and CDR2 is SQIVND in the germline V gene (reference sequence). The length of the CDR3 is 17 residues. CDR3 amino acids: CASSISSTGAAYNEQFF. In DNA, the CDR3 is TGTGCCAGTAGTATAAGCTCGACCGGAGCGGCGTACAATGAGCAGTTCTTC.

The chain employs TRBV7-2 and TRBJ1-6, with 8 bases aligning to TRBD1. V lost 1 base to trimming and J lost 10 bases; unmatched junction nucleotides: 12. The germline CDR1 and CDR2 sequences are SGHTA and FQGNSA. This CDR3 spans 17 amino acids. This chain's CDR3 is CASSLVVLDRGLSPLHF. CDR3 in DNA: TGTGCCAGCAGCTTAGTAGTACTAGACAGGGGTCTCTCACCCCTCCACTTT. Full variable domain (rest looked up from reference TRBV7-2 and TRBJ1-6): GAGVSQSPSNKVTEKGKDVELRCDPISGHTALYWYRQSLGQGLEFLIYFQGNSAPDKSGLPSDRFSAERTGGSVSTLTIQRTQQEDSAVYLCASSLVVLDRGLSPLHFGNGTRLTVT.

The V gene is TRBV9, the J gene TRBJ2-3; D unclear. The CDR3 is made up of 13 amino acids. The ends were cut back, 4 bases at V and 4 bases at J, with 10 bases in the middle. Germline V gene sequence: CDR1 SGDLS, CDR2 YYNGEE. The DNA of the CDR3 is TGTGCCAGCAGCCCGTCTCTACCAGATACGCAGTATTTT. This gives the protein CASSPSLPDTQYF.

This clone showed up just once. The CDR3 loop reads CASSADRGYGYTF. CDR3 in DNA: TGTGCCAGCAGTGCCGACAGGGGGTATGGCTACACCTTC. The V call is TRBV2, the J call TRBJ1-2, with TRBD1 identical over 9 bases. The CDR3 totals 13 residues. Germline CDR1 is SNHLY and CDR2 is FYNNEI. The V and J ends lost 4 bases and 5 bases, in that order; junction bases with no gene match: 2.

V usage is TRBV7-9 and J usage is TRBJ1-5, with 7 bases matching TRBD1. Germline CDR1 is SEHNR and CDR2 is FQNEAQ (reference sequence). This CDR3 is 15 amino acids long. Unmatched junction bases numbered 6, after V lost 6 bases and J lost 1 base. In DNA, the CDR3 is TGTGCCAGCAGTCTTACAGGGGAGAGCAATCAGCCCCAGCATTTT. Its translation is CASSLTGESNQPQHF.

The chain has TRBV24-1 and TRBJ1-1, with 7 positions matching TRBD1. Trimming cost V 2 bases and J 3 bases; bases outside gene matches: 8. The CDR3 has 16 residues. The germline V gene encodes CDR1 KGHDR and CDR2 SFDVKD. The CDR3 is CATSDSITGEDTEAFF. DNA for the CDR3: TGTGCCACCAGTGATTCCATCACAGGGGAAGACACTGAAGCTTTCTTT.

This clone is a singleton in its sample. The chain recombines TRBV27 with TRBJ1-6; 10 bases map to TRBD1. V lost 6 bases and J lost 6; bases outside the gene matches: 8. This CDR3 is built from 16 residues. Germline values: CDR1 MNHEY, CDR2 SMNVEV (reference sequence). Here the CDR3 DNA reads TGTGCCAGCAGCCCACGACAGGGGGCGTCTAATTCACCCCTCCACTTT. Amino acids: CASSPRQGASNSPLHF.

The chain joins TRBV12-3 or TRBV12-4 to TRBJ2-7; possibly TRBD2 for D (7 bases). The CDR3 loop spans 13 amino acids. With 3 bases removed from V and 7 bases from J, the gap between germline ends came to 13 bases. CDR3 sequence reads: CASSLLRGQEQYF. The CDR3, as DNA: TGTGCCAGCAGTTTGTTGCGGGGGCAGGAGCAGTACTTC.

V and J are TRBV11-2 and TRBJ1-5; unclear D gene. The CDR3 consists of 13 residues. Trimming pared 1 base from V and 6 bases from J, leaving 7 bases between. The V gene's germline CDR1 is SGHAT and CDR2 FQNNGV. Here the CDR3 reads CASSLGQFQPQHF. Written as DNA, the CDR3 is TGTGCCAGCAGCTTAGGTCAGTTTCAGCCCCAGCATTTT.

The J gene is TRBJ2-3, the V gene TRBV6-2 or TRBV6-3, with a weak D call TRBD2 (5 bases). V was shortened by 5 bases and J by 1 base, with 13 bases between the two germline ends. CDR1 and CDR2 from the germline V gene are MNHEY and SVGEGT. The CDR3 is made up of 15 amino acids. The CDR3 reads CASSRASRGTDTQYF. Written as DNA, the CDR3 is TGTGCCAGCAGTAGGGCTAGCCGGGGCACAGATACGCAGTATTTT.

This chain joins TRBV5-4 and TRBJ2-3; 11 nucleotides agree with TRBD2. The CDR3 sequence is 15 residues long. Germline V lookup: CDR1 SGHNT, CDR2 YYREEE (reference sequence). Losses at the gene ends were 4 bases for V and 2 bases for J; bases not matched to a gene: 3. CDR3 coding DNA: TGTGCCAGCAGCCCGACTAGCGGGGACACAGATACGCAGTATTTT. Translation gives CASSPTSGDTDTQYF.

In this sample, this clone turned up a few times. The chain employs TRBV27 and TRBJ1-4; 9 nucleotides match TRBD1. Per germline, CDR1 MNHEY and CDR2 SMNVEV (reference sequence). The CDR3 length is 15 residues. The junction had 4 bases not matched to a gene; V was cut back by 4 bases and J by 4 bases. The CDR3 is CASSSRQGVNEKLFF. DNA for the CDR3: TGTGCCAGCAGTTCCCGACAGGGGGTTAATGAAAAACTGTTTTTT. Full variable domain (missing parts from reference TRBV27 and TRBJ1-4): EAQVTQNPRYLITVTGKKLTVTCSQNMNHEYMSWYRQDPGLGLRQIYYSMNVEVTDKGDVPEGYKVSRKEKRNFPLILESPSPNQTSLYFCASSSRQGVNEKLFFGSGTQLSVL.

The chain carries TRBV30 and TRBJ2-7, with D tentatively TRBD1 (5 bases). Germline V gene sequence: CDR1 GTSNPN, CDR2 SVGIG (reference sequence). The CDR3 spans 13 residues. Trimming pared 2 bases from V and 3 bases from J, leaving 11 bases between. The CDR3 DNA reads as TGTGCCTGGAGTAAGGGGCTCAACTACGAGCAGTACTTC. Its protein product is CAWSKGLNYEQYF.

On this clone itself: Distinct nucleotide sequences in the sample also encode this CDR3. The chain carries TRBV7-9 and TRBJ1-2, with D hard to call. Trimming took off 1 base at V and 2 bases at J, with 11 bases between the two ends. Germline CDR1 is SEHNR and CDR2 is FQNEAQ (reference sequence). The CDR3 length is 15 residues. CDR3 sequence reads: CASSLGRVLNYGYTF. The CDR3 region has the DNA TGTGCCAGCAGCTTAGGGCGGGTACTAAACTATGGCTACACCTTC.

The chain combines TRBV30 with TRBJ1-1; D not resolved. The CDR3 covers 12 residues. Germline-derived CDR1 and CDR2 are GTSNPN and SVGIG (reference sequence). V lost 2 bases and J 6 bases, leaving 10 bases between the germline ends. The CDR3: CAWSPSYPEAFF. CDR3 coding DNA: TGTGCCTGGAGTCCCTCCTACCCTGAAGCTTTCTTT.

This clone showed up just once. This rearrangement joins TRBV5-5 to TRBJ2-5, with 9 bases that match TRBD1. Per the germline V gene, CDR1 is SGHKS and CDR2 is YYEKEE (reference sequence). This CDR3 is 16 amino acids long. V shed 5 bases, J shed 8 bases, and the junction held 16 bases outside the gene matches. The CDR3 loop reads CASRSPGQGLTGTQYF. CDR3 sequence (DNA): TGTGCCAGCAGGTCTCCGGGACAGGGTCTTACGGGCACCCAGTACTTC.

The chain links TRBV18 to TRBJ1-4; 8 nucleotides agree with TRBD1. The J segment lost 0 bases and the V segment lost 2 bases, leaving 5 bases of the junction unmatched. CDR1 KGHSH and CDR2 LQKENI come from the germline V gene. This CDR3 is built from 17 residues. The CDR3 region has the DNA TGTGCCAGCTCACCAGCCGTGGACAGGGCAACTAATGAAAAACTGTTTTTT. Translated: CASSPAVDRATNEKLFF.

This chain links TRBV28 with TRBJ2-1; D gene ambiguous. Germline CDR1 is MDHEN and CDR2 is SYDVKM. This CDR3 has 10 amino acids. V was clipped by 6 bases and J by 7 bases, with 4 bases between them. CDR3 in DNA: TGTGCCAGCAGGAGGAATGAGCAGTTCTTC. The encoded protein is CASRRNEQFF.

This chain connects TRBV6-5 to TRBJ2-1; no clear D gene. V was shortened by 8 bases and J by 1 base, with 6 bases between the two germline ends. The CDR3 runs 12 residues. From germline, CDR1 is MNHEY and CDR2 SVGAGI. The DNA of the CDR3 is TGTGCCAGCGCTGAGTCCTACAATGAGCAGTTCTTC. Translating gives CASAESYNEQFF.

Written as DNA, the CDR3 is TGTGCCAGCAGTCCCCCACAGGGGCGGAATGAGCAGTTCTTC. Translation gives CASSPPQGRNEQFF. The chain recombines TRBV28 with TRBJ2-1; the match to TRBD1 covers 7 bases. The germline gives CDR1 MDHEN, CDR2 SYDVKM. The trim removed 5 bases at V and 7 bases at J, leaving 8 bases unmatched. The CDR3 covers 14 residues.

This chain uses TRBV4-3 with TRBJ1-4; possibly TRBD1 for D (5 bases). CDR3 length: 18 residues. Germline V lookup: CDR1 LGHNA, CDR2 YSLEER. V dropped 4 bases and J dropped 0 bases, with 18 bases sitting between them. CDR3 sequence reads: CASSPGKSHSSTNEKLFF. The CDR3 DNA sequence: TGCGCCAGCAGCCCAGGGAAATCTCACTCTTCAACTAATGAAAAACTGTTTTTT.

The chain combines TRBV6-2 or TRBV6-3 with TRBJ1-2; D is unresolved. V was pared by 2 bases and J by 6 bases, with 10 bases between. Germline V lookup: CDR1 MNHEY, CDR2 SVGEGT. The CDR3 is 13 residues long. CDR3: CASSYRPGNGYTF. The CDR3 DNA reads as TGTGCCAGCAGTTACCGACCGGGGAATGGCTACACCTTC.

The chain couples TRBV11-2 to TRBJ2-7; tentatively, D is TRBD2 (7 bases). Trimming removed 5 bases from V and 6 bases from J, with 14 bases in between. This CDR3 is 13 amino acids long. Germline assignment: CDR1 SGHAT and CDR2 FQNNGV. The CDR3 bases are TGTGCCAGCAGCCCGGGGGGCGAGGGCGAGCAGTACTTC. Protein product: CASSPGGEGEQYF.